These 5 T cell receptor beta chains share one sample of origin, sequenced in a study of blood T cell repertoires in COVID-19. Assay used: immunoSEQ multiplex PCR; TCRdb lists only in-frame clones, some missing. This table holds fewer than 300,000 clones, around 81% found once. The specimen sequenced was peripheral blood. The receptor set was obtained from a person aged 70 to 80 with COVID-19, enrolled during active disease.

With regard to this clone: A read error is possible here, since a much larger clone lies one base away. The V call is TRBV28, the J call TRBJ1-1; the D gene is possibly TRBD1 (5 bases). The germline V and J ends were trimmed by 1 base and 4 bases, with 7 bases remaining between them. CDR3 length: 13 amino acids. Germline CDR1 MDHEN, CDR2 SYDVKM. The CDR3 is CASSLYRSTEAFF. In DNA, the CDR3 is TGTGCCAGCAGTTTATACAGGAGCACTGAAGCTTTCTTT.

The chain has TRBV5-1 and TRBJ2-7; a possible D gene is TRBD2 (5 bases). CDR1 and CDR2 (germline): SGHRS, YFSETQ. Trimming removed 3 bases from V and 2 bases from J, with 12 bases in between. The CDR3 contains 14 residues. For the CDR3, the DNA is TGCGCCAGCAGCTCCCCGGACGGGACCTACGAGCAGTACTTC. Its protein product is CASSSPDGTYEQYF.

V gene TRBV11-3 combines with J gene TRBJ2-3; D is perhaps TRBD2 (6 bases). The CDR3 totals 14 residues. Germline CDR1 reads SGHNT; CDR2 reads YENEEA. The V and J ends lost 5 bases and 5 bases respectively, with 14 bases between them. CDR3 in amino acids: CASSPFHGGDTQYF. CDR3 DNA: TGTGCCAGCAGCCCGTTCCACGGGGGAGATACGCAGTATTTT. Looking up the rest from reference TRBV11-3 and TRBJ2-3 gives the full variable domain: EAGVVQSPRYKIIEKKQPVAFWCNPISGHNTLYWYLQNLGQGPELLIRYENEEAVDDSQLPKDRFSAERLKGVDSTLKIQPAELGDSAVYLCASSPFHGGDTQYFGPGTRLTVL.

The CDR3 DNA reads as TGTGCCAGCAGGACAGGGGTTCATGGCTACACCTTC. It specifies CASRTGVHGYTF. The chain combines TRBV9 with TRBJ1-2; 8 bases are a match to TRBD1. This CDR3 comprises 12 residues. Losses at the gene ends were 5 bases for V and 6 bases for J; bases not matched to a gene: 3. CDR1 SGDLS and CDR2 YYNGEE come from the germline V gene.

The CDR3 coding sequence is TGCGCCAGTTCAGACTCTGGAAACACCATATATTTT. This translates into CASSDSGNTIYF. This chain connects TRBV5-1 to TRBJ1-3; D is unresolved. The V gene's germline CDR1 is SGHRS and CDR2 YFSETQ. The V and J ends lost 8 bases and 0 bases respectively, with 6 bases between them. The CDR3 is 12 residues long.